Below, 11 T cell receptor beta chains from the same sample are listed, as sequenced in a study of control samples from healthy donors and cancer patients. The repertoire was sequenced with immunoSEQ multiplex PCR; TCRdb's copy has only in-frame clones and lacks some. The sample lists 100,000 to 150,000 clones, more than 75% occurring once. The specimen was blood. Every receptor here comes from a man aged 18 to 35 in good health.

The chain joins TRBV5-1 to TRBJ1-4; D call uncertain. Germline V gene lookup returns CDR1 SGHRS and CDR2 YFSETQ. CDR3 length equals 15 residues. The ends were cut back, 0 bases at V and 0 bases at J, with 6 bases in the middle. Here the CDR3 reads CASSLGGSTNEKLFF. The CDR3 nucleotides read TGCGCCAGCAGCTTGGGAGGTTCAACTAATGAAAAACTGTTTTTT.

V usage is TRBV28 and J usage is TRBJ1-5; possible D gene TRBD1, 6 bases. Deletions cut 5 bases from V and 3 bases from J, with 14 bases between. The CDR3 has 15 residues. CDR1 and CDR2 (germline): MDHEN, SYDVKM. DNA for the CDR3: TGTGCCAGCAGTCTATCGGACAGATTCAATCAGCCCCAGCATTTT. Amino acid sequence: CASSLSDRFNQPQHF.

This chain links TRBV3-1 (or the pseudogene TRBV3-2) with TRBJ2-3; D may be TRBD2 (6 bases). V was cut by 1 base and J by 1 base, with 9 bases left in between. Germline assignment: CDR1 LGHDT and CDR2 YNNKEL (reference sequence). This CDR3 comprises 15 residues. In DNA form, the CDR3 reads TGTGCCAGCAGCCAAGGGAGGGGCCGCACAGATACGCAGTATTTT. Its translation is CASSQGRGRTDTQYF.

This clone was counted only a few times. V is TRBV6-1 and J is TRBJ1-2; a possible D gene is TRBD1 (5 bases). The CDR3 is 15 residues long. Trimming took off 2 bases at V and 0 bases at J, with 10 bases between the two ends. Germline CDR1 and CDR2: MNHNS and SASEGT. CDR3 DNA: TGTGCCAGCAGTGAAACGGGGACGGCTAACTATGGCTACACCTTC. This encodes CASSETGTANYGYTF.

The chain links TRBV10-2 to TRBJ1-6, with D unclear. The CDR3 is 13 residues long. CDR1 is WSHSY and CDR2 is SAAADI in the germline V gene. V lost 7 bases and J lost 7, with 11 bases in between. This CDR3 is CASMPRPNSPLHF. The CDR3 DNA reads TGCGCCAGCATGCCCAGGCCCAATTCACCCCTCCACTTT.

The gene calls are TRBV19 and TRBJ2-7; 13 bases are a match to TRBD2. Germline lookup yields CDR1 LNHDA and CDR2 SQIVND (reference sequence). Trimming removed 9 bases from V and 1 base from J; junction bases left unmatched: 6. CDR3 length: 15 amino acids. Here the CDR3 reads CASGTSGTGSYEQYF. CDR3 DNA sequence: TGTGCCAGCGGGACTAGCGGGACCGGGTCCTACGAGCAGTACTTC. The full variable domain, with the rest looked up from reference TRBV19 and TRBJ2-7, is DGGITQSPKYLFRKEGQNVTLSCEQNLNHDAMYWYRQDPGQGLRLIYYSQIVNDFQKGDIAEGYSVSREKKESFPLTVTSAQKNPTAFYLCASGTSGTGSYEQYFGPGTRLTVT.

This chain connects TRBV11-2 to TRBJ1-1; no definite D call. Trimming took off 1 base at V and 10 bases at J, with 7 bases between the two ends. The CDR3 consists of 11 residues. CDR1 and CDR2 from the germline V gene are SGHAT and FQNNGV. CDR3 residues: CASSLGVGAFF. In nucleotides, the CDR3 is TGTGCCAGCAGCTTAGGGGTGGGAGCTTTCTTT.

V is TRBV9 and J is TRBJ2-5; 11 nucleotides align to TRBD2. Germline CDR1 is SGDLS and CDR2 is YYNGEE. The CDR3 runs to 17 residues. The junction had 11 bases not matched to a gene; V was cut back by 2 bases and J by 5 bases. The CDR3 DNA reads as TGTGCCAGCAGCGTGCCTACTAGCGGGAGTTCCCTGGAGACCCAGTACTTC. It encodes CASSVPTSGSSLETQYF.

J is TRBJ1-5 and V is TRBV30, with D unresolved. CDR3 length: 14 amino acids. V gave up 5 bases and J gave up 3 bases, with 14 bases separating them. Germline CDR1 and CDR2: GTSNPN and SVGIG (reference sequence). Here the CDR3 reads CAWSPTELNQPQHF. The CDR3, as DNA: TGTGCCTGGTCTCCTACAGAACTCAATCAGCCCCAGCATTTT. Full variable domain (missing parts from reference TRBV30 and TRBJ1-5): SQTIHQWPATLVQPVGSPLSLECTVEGTSNPNLYWYRQAAGRGLQLLFYSVGIGQISSEVPQNLSASRPQDRQFILSSKKLLLSDSGFYLCAWSPTELNQPQHFGDGTRLSIL.

This chain connects TRBV5-1 to TRBJ1-1, with a possible D match to TRBD1 (5 bases). The CDR3 is 15 residues long. The V end lost 0 bases, the J end lost 0 bases, and 9 bases lay between the germline ends. CDR1 SGHRS and CDR2 YFSETQ come from the germline V gene. DNA for the CDR3: TGCGCCAGCAGCTTGGCCGGGACCTTGAACACTGAAGCTTTCTTT. It encodes CASSLAGTLNTEAFF.

The chain has TRBV7-2 and TRBJ2-7; D ambiguous. Germline loops: CDR1 SGHTA, CDR2 FQGNSA. V lost 1 base and J lost 2, with 3 bases in between. The CDR3 has 12 residues. In nucleotides, the CDR3 is TGTGCCAGCAGCTTAGAAACCTACGAGCAGTACTTC. Translated: CASSLETYEQYF.